The TCR beta chain under discussion was sequenced for a study of graft-versus-host responses after intestinal transplantation. About the study: Recipients had multivisceral, liver-intestinal, or isolated intestinal transplants. Recipients were all induced with anti-thymocyte globulin, then given tacrolimus and steroids for roughly three years.

The data were produced by immunoSEQ multiplex PCR, yet TCRdb's version contains in-frame clones alone and is incomplete. This table has about 110,000 clones, roughly 87% appearing once. This clone was seen a single time. Its cognate antigen is unknown. General study results and limits: The recipient marrow held GvH clones, and some of them showed up first in ileum or blood. After transplant, early declines in HvG clones were associated with peak levels of circulating GvH clones.

Germline CDR1 reads SGHNT; CDR2 reads YYREEE (reference sequence). The V end was cut by 4 bases, the J end by 5 bases, with 28 bases between. This CDR3 region has 18 residues. This sequence was found in a human donor who was the organ donor for an intestinal transplant. The source was unstimulated CD4+ T cells sorted from spleen or lymph node cells, collected before transplant. The rearrangement uses TRBV5-4 and TRBJ2-7; D possibly uses TRBD1 or TRBD2 (5 bases each). CDR3 bases: TGTGCCAGCAGCCTTAAAATTACGGGGCTCCGGGGAGAACACGAGCAGTACTTC. It codes for CASSLKITGLRGEHEQYF. Full variable domain (outside the CDR3, taken from reference TRBV5-4 and TRBJ2-7): ETGVTQSPTHLIKTRGQQVTLRCSSQSGHNTVSWYQQALGQGPQFIFQYYREEENGRGNFPPRFSGLQFPNYSSELNVNALELDDSALYLCASSLKITGLRGEHEQYFGPGTRLTVT.